Listed below are T cell receptor beta chains from one sample, sequenced in a study of blood T cells in healthy people across ages. MiXCR, applied by TCRdb to the 5' RACE reads, yields one record per CDR3 protein. The data show some 900,000 distinct CDR3 sequences, approximately 49% seen once. Material: blood. These receptors came from a man younger than 45 in good health. The CDR3 runs from the conserved cysteine through the conserved F or W. The order of the fields is clone size, V gene, D gene, CDR3 protein. A D gene is named only where the DNA matches it firmly. Clone size is not always given. Where it is, it says once, few, many or a class for expanded clones.

clone_size: NA
v_call: TRBV20-1
d_call: NA
cdr3_aa: CSARLRFGHGYTF

clone_size: NA
v_call: TRBV25-1
d_call: NA
cdr3_aa: CATASSSNYDYTF

clone_size: few
v_call: TRBV6-5
d_call: TRBD1
cdr3_aa: CASSYRRGTGNYEQYF

clone_size: few
v_call: TRBV12-3/TRBV12-4
d_call: NA
cdr3_aa: CASSGQYGYTF

clone_size: NA
v_call: TRBV4-2
d_call: NA
cdr3_aa: CASSRELGGEAFF

clone_size: NA
v_call: TRBV12-3/TRBV12-4
d_call: TRBD1
cdr3_aa: CASSVGDSRYEQYF

clone_size: NA
v_call: TRBV29-1
d_call: NA
cdr3_aa: CSVVEGRYSEAFF

clone_size: NA
v_call: TRBV3-1
d_call: NA
cdr3_aa: CASSRQSARGYTF

clone_size: few
v_call: TRBV7-2
d_call: NA
cdr3_aa: CASSLQGAAQETQYF

clone_size: NA
v_call: TRBV5-1
d_call: TRBD1
cdr3_aa: CASSSQGVDTEAFF

clone_size: NA
v_call: TRBV18
d_call: TRBD1
cdr3_aa: CASSGTENSPLHF

clone_size: NA
v_call: TRBV7-9
d_call: NA
cdr3_aa: CASSKEVYGYTF

clone_size: few
v_call: TRBV4-2
d_call: NA
cdr3_aa: CASSHTSGNEQFF

clone_size: NA
v_call: TRBV27
d_call: NA
cdr3_aa: CASSLSNPALSYEQYF

clone_size: NA
v_call: TRBV7-7
d_call: TRBD1
cdr3_aa: CASSSSPGQGNEQFF

clone_size: NA
v_call: TRBV20-1
d_call: NA
cdr3_aa: CSGRWSSSNQPQHF

clone_size: NA
v_call: TRBV7-9
d_call: NA
cdr3_aa: CASSLEGGGQETQYF

clone_size: few
v_call: TRBV5-6
d_call: TRBD1
cdr3_aa: CASSFPGQGYNEQFF

clone_size: NA
v_call: TRBV12-3/TRBV12-4
d_call: NA
cdr3_aa: CASEVWSGGYNEQFF

clone_size: NA
v_call: TRBV12-3/TRBV12-4
d_call: NA
cdr3_aa: CASSPSKRAGYTF

clone_size: NA
v_call: TRBV4-2
d_call: NA
cdr3_aa: CASSQEATLTASSYEQYF

clone_size: NA
v_call: TRBV24-1
d_call: NA
cdr3_aa: CATSDVGSRGDGEQYF

clone_size: few
v_call: TRBV12-3/TRBV12-4
d_call: NA
cdr3_aa: CASSKSGTAYEQYF

clone_size: NA
v_call: TRBV18
d_call: NA
cdr3_aa: CASSWTLENEQFF

clone_size: many
v_call: TRBV29-1
d_call: NA
cdr3_aa: CSVDSGSIYNEQFF

clone_size: NA
v_call: TRBV5-1
d_call: TRBD1
cdr3_aa: CASTSSTGAYNEQFF

clone_size: few
v_call: TRBV6-1
d_call: NA
cdr3_aa: CASSDSGSGANVLTF

clone_size: NA
v_call: TRBV2
d_call: TRBD1
cdr3_aa: CASSVTGGEIYSDEQYF

clone_size: NA
v_call: TRBV7-2
d_call: TRBD2
cdr3_aa: CASSSNGGAGTDTQYF

clone_size: once
v_call: TRBV6-1
d_call: NA
cdr3_aa: CAVALGGRTDTQYF

clone_size: NA
v_call: TRBV29-1
d_call: NA
cdr3_aa: CSVVGHSTYEQYF

clone_size: NA
v_call: TRBV6-6
d_call: NA
cdr3_aa: CAGSYSTTLENEQFF

clone_size: NA
v_call: TRBV20-1
d_call: TRBD2
cdr3_aa: CSARKFAGGPHEQFF

clone_size: NA
v_call: TRBV10-3
d_call: TRBD1
cdr3_aa: CAISTGGPNEKLFF

clone_size: NA
v_call: TRBV6-2/TRBV6-3
d_call: NA
cdr3_aa: CASSSLTTQETQYF

clone_size: NA
v_call: TRBV7-8
d_call: TRBD1
cdr3_aa: CASSWAGTGGYEQYF

clone_size: NA
v_call: TRBV6-6
d_call: TRBD1
cdr3_aa: CASTTSDRVETQYF

clone_size: NA
v_call: TRBV7-2
d_call: NA
cdr3_aa: CASSEDGAYYEQYF

clone_size: NA
v_call: TRBV11-1
d_call: TRBD1
cdr3_aa: CASSLAPDRVYEQYF

clone_size: NA
v_call: TRBV7-2
d_call: NA
cdr3_aa: CASSSQRSQPQHF

clone_size: many
v_call: TRBV27
d_call: TRBD1
cdr3_aa: CASRLDRGQAQPQHF

clone_size: many
v_call: TRBV3-1
d_call: NA
cdr3_aa: CASSSQGGLYEQYF

clone_size: NA
v_call: TRBV5-1
d_call: TRBD2
cdr3_aa: CASSLSGGNYEQYF

clone_size: NA
v_call: TRBV4-3
d_call: NA
cdr3_aa: CASSPGSDGYGYTF

clone_size: NA
v_call: TRBV6-5
d_call: NA
cdr3_aa: CASSYSRDRLQETQYF

clone_size: NA
v_call: TRBV3-1
d_call: NA
cdr3_aa: CASSQEVLQNSPLHF

clone_size: once
v_call: TRBV3-1
d_call: NA
cdr3_aa: CASSQALERTYEQYF